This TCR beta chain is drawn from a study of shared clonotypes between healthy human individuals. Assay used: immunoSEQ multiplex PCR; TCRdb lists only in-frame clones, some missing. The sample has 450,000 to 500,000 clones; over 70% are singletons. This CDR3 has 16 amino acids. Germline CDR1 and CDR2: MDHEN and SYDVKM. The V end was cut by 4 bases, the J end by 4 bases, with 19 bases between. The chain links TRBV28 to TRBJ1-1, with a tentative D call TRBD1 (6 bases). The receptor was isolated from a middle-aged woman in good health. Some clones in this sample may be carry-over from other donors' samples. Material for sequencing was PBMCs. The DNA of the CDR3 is TGTGCCAGCAGTTCCTTTCGGGCAGGGGTAGGCACTGAAGCTTTCTTT. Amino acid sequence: CASSSFRAGVGTEAFF.